This paragraph covers one TCR beta chain sequence. This record belongs to a study of T cell clones after liver transplantation. Study summary: TCRbeta sequencing after a pre-transplant mixed lymphocyte reaction identified graft-donor-reactive clones, later tracked in post-transplant blood. Blood was drawn pre-transplant, before withdrawal, and after full or failed withdrawal. Three of eight recipients were HCV-positive; others had non-autoimmune, non-viral indications. Standard immunosuppression, with no induction, continued until 12-24 months after transplant.

This table comes from immunoSEQ multiplex PCR, and its TCRdb copy is limited to in-frame clones, with some not included. The sample has 20,000 to 25,000 clones, approximately 94% seen once. CDR3 length equals 15 residues. V lost 0 bases, J lost 6 bases, and 14 bases lay in between. The germline CDR1 and CDR2 sequences are MNHEY and SVGAGI. The rearrangement joins TRBV6-5 to TRBJ1-2; no reliable D call. The sequence was collected from a human patient who received a liver transplant. The graft donor may account for some of the T cells. The sequences come from CD8+ T cells from blood, collected about 27 months after liver transplant. The CDR3 loop is CASSYSILLSDGYTF. The CDR3 nucleotides are TGTGCCAGCAGTTACTCGATCCTCCTATCTGATGGCTACACCTTC.